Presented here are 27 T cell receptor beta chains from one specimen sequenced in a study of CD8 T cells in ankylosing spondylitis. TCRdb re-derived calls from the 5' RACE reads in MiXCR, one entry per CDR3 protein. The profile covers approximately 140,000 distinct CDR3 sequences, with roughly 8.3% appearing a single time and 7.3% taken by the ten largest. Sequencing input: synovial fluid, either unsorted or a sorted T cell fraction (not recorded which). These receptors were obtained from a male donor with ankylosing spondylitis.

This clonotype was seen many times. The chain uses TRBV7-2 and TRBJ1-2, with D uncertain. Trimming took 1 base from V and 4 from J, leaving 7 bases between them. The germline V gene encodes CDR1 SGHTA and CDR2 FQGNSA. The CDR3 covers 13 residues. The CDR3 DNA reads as TGTGCCAGCAGCTTAGGGTCGAGCTATGGCTACACCTTC. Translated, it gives CASSLGSSYGYTF.

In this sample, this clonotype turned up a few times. The CDR3 region is CASSVRGEETQYF. CDR3 in DNA: TGTGCCAGCAGCGTAAGAGGGGAAGAGACCCAGTACTTC. The V gene is TRBV9, the J gene TRBJ2-5, with D perhaps given as TRBD1 or TRBD2 (5 bases each). Germline V gives CDR1 SGDLS, CDR2 YYNGEE. CDR3 length: 13 amino acids. V was trimmed by 1 base and J by 3 bases, leaving 7 bases between them. Looking up the rest from reference TRBV9 and TRBJ2-5 gives the full variable domain: DSGVTQTPKHLITATGQRVTLRCSPRSGDLSVYWYQQSLDQGLQFLIQYYNGEERAKGNILERFSAQQFPDLHSELNLSSLELGDSALYFCASSVRGEETQYFGPGTRLLVL.

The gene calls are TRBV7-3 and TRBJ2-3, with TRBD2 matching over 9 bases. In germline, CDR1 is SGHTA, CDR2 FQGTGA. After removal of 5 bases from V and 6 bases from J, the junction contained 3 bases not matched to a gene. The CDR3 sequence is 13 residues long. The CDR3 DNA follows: TGTGCCAGCAGCCTTGGGACTAGCGATACGCAGTATTTT. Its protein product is CASSLGTSDTQYF.

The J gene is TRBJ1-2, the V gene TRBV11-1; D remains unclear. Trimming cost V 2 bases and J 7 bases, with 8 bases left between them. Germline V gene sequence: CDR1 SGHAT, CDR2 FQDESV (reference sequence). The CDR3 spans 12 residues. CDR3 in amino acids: CASSLRDVGYTF. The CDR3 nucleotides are TGTGCCAGCAGCTTAAGGGATGTTGGCTACACCTTC.

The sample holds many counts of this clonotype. This chain's CDR3 is CASSTGPGYEQYF. The DNA for the CDR3 is TGTGCCAGCAGCACCGGGCCGGGATACGAGCAGTACTTC. The chain couples TRBV7-2 to TRBJ2-7; tentative D call: TRBD2 (5 bases). The CDR3 has 13 amino acids. Trimming stripped 5 bases from V and 4 bases from J, with 12 bases between. Germline assignment: CDR1 SGHTA and CDR2 FQGNSA.

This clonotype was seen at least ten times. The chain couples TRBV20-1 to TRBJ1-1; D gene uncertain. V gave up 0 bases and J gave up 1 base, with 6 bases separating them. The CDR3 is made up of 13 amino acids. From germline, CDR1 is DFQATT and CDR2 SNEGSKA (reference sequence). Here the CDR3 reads CSARDPWNTEAFF. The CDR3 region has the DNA TGCAGTGCTAGAGACCCCTGGAACACTGAAGCTTTCTTT.

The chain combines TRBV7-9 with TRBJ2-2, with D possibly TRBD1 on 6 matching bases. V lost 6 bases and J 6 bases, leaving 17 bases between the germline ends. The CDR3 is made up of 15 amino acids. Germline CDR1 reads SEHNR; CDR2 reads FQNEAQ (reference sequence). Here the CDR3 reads CASSARQVLAGELFF. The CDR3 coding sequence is TGTGCCAGCAGTGCCAGACAGGTGCTGGCCGGGGAGCTGTTTTTT.

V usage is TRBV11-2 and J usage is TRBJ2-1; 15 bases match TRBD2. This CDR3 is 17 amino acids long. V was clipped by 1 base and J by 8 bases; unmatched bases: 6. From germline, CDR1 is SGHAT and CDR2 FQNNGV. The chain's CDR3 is CASSLGGLAGGQDEQFF. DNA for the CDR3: TGTGCCAGCAGCTTAGGAGGACTAGCGGGGGGGCAGGATGAGCAGTTCTTC.

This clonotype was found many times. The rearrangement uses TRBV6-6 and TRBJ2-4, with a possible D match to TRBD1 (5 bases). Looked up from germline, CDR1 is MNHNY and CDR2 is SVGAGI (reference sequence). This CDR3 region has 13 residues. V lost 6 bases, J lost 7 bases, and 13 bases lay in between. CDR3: CASRPGIWNIQYF. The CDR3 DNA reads TGTGCCAGCAGGCCAGGGATATGGAACATTCAGTACTTC.

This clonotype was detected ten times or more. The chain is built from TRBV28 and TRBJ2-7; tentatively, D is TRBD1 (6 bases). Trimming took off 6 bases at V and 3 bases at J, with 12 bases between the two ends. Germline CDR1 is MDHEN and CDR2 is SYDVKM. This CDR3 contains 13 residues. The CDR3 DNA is TGTGCCAGCAGCCCCCCGACAGGCTACGAGCAGTACTTC. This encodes CASSPPTGYEQYF.

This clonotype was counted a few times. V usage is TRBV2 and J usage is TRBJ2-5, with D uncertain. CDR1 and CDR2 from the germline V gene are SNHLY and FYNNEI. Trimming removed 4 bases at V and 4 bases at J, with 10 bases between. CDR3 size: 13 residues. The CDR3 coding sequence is TGTGCCAGCAGTGGGTCGCGTGGAGAGACCCAGTACTTC. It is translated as CASSGSRGETQYF. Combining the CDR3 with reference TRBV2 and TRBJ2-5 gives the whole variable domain EPEVTQTPSHQVTQMGQEVILRCVPISNHLYFYWYRQILGQKVEFLVSFYNNEISEKSEIFDDQFSVERPDGSNFTLKIRSTKLEDSAMYFCASSGSRGETQYFGPGTRLLVL.

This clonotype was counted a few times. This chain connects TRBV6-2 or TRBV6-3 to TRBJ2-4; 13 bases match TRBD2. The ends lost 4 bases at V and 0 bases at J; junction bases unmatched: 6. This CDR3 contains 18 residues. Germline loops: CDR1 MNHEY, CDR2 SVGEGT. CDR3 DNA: TGTGCCAGCAGTTTTGGACTAGCGGGGGCCATAGCCAAAAACATTCAGTACTTC. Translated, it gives CASSFGLAGAIAKNIQYF.

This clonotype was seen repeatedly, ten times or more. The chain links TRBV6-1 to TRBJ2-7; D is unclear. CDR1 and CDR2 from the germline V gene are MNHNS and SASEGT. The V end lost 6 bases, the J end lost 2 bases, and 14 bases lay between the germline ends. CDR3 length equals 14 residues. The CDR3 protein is CASRRTDTAYEQYF. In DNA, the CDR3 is TGTGCCAGCAGACGTACCGACACAGCCTACGAGCAGTACTTC.

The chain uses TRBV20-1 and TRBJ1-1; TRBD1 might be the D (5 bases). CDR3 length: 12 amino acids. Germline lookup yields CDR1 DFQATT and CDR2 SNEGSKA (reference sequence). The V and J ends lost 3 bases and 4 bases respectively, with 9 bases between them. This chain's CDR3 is CSARRGSTEAFF. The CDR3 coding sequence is TGCAGTGCTAGGCGGGGGAGCACTGAAGCTTTCTTT.

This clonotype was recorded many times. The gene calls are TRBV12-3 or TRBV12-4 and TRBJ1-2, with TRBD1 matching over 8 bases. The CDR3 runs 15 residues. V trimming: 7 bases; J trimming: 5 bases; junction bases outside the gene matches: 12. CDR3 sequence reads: CASTPGGQGGYGYTF. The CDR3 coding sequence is TGTGCCAGCACCCCGGGAGGACAGGGAGGGTATGGCTACACCTTC.

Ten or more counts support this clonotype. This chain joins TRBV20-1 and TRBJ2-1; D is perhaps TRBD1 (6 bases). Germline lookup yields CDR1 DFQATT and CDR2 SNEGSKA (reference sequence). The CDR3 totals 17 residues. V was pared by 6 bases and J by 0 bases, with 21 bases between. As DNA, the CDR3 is TGCAGTGCGATGAAGGACAGCCGTCTTTCCTCCTACAATGAGCAGTTCTTC. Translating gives CSAMKDSRLSSYNEQFF.

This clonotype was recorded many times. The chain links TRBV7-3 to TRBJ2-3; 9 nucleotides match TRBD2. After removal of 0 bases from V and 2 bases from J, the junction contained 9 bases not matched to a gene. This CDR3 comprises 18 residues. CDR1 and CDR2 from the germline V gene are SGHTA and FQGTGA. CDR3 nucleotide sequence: TGTGCCAGCAGCTTAACGTTTGGTGCTAGCGGGACCACAGATACGCAGTATTTT. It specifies CASSLTFGASGTTDTQYF.

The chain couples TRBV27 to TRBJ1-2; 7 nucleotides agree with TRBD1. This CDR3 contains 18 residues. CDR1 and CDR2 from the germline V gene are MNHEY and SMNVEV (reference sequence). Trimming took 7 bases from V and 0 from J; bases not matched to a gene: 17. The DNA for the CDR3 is TGTGCCAGCACCCCACCAAGGGGCCGGACAGGAGCTAACTATGGCTACACCTTC. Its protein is CASTPPRGRTGANYGYTF.

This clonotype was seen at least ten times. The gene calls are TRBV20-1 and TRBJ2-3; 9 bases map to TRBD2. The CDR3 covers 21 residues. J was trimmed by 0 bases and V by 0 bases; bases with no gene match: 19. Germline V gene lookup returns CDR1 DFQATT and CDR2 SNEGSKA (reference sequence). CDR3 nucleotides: TGCAGTGCTAGAGATCTTTTCGTCGGCGGGGGGGGTAGGTGGAGCACAGATACGCAGTATTTT. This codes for CSARDLFVGGGGRWSTDTQYF.

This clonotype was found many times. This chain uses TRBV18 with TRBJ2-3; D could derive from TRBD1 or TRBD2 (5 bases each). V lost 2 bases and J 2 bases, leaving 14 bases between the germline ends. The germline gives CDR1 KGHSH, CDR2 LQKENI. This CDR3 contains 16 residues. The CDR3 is CASSPSRQRITDTQYF. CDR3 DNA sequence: TGTGCCAGCTCACCATCAAGACAGCGGATCACAGATACGCAGTATTTT.

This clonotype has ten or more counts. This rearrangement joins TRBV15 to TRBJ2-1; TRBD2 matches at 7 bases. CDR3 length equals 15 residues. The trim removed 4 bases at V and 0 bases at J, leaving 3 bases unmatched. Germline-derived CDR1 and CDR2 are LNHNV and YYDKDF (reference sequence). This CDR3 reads CATSTRGGSYNEQFF. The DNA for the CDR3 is TGTGCCACCAGCACTCGCGGGGGCTCCTACAATGAGCAGTTCTTC.

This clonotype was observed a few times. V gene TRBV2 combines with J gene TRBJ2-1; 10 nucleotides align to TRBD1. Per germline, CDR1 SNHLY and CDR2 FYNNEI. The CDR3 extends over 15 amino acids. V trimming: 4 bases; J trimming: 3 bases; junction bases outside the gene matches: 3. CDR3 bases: TGTGCCAGCAGTGCGGACAGGGGGAACTACAATGAGCAGTTCTTC. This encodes CASSADRGNYNEQFF.

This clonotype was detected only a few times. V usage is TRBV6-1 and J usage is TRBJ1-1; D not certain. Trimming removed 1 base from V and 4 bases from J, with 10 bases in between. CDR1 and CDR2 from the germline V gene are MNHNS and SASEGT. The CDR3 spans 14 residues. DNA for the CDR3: TGTGCCAGCAGTGAAGTGAGGTCGGTCACTGAAGCTTTCTTT. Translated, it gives CASSEVRSVTEAFF.

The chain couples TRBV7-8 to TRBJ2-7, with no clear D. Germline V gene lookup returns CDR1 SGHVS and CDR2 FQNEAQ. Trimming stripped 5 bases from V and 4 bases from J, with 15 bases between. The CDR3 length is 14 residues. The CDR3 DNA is TGTGCCAGCAGCGGTTACAGCATCTCATACGAGCAGTACTTC. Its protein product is CASSGYSISYEQYF.

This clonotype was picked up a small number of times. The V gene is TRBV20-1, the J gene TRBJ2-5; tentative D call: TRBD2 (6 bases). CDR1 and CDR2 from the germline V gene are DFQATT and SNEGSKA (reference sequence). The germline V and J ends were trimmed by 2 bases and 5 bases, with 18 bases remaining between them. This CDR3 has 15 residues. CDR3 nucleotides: TGCAGTGCTAGATGGCGGAGGGGAATGGGGGAGACCCAGTACTTC. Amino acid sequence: CSARWRRGMGETQYF.

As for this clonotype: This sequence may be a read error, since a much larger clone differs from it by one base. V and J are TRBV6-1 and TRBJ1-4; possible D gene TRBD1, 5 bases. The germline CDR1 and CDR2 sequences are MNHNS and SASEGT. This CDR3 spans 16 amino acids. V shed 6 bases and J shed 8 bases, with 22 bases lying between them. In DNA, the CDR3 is TGTGCCAGCAGCCTAGCTAGGGCGGGGACGTCCGAAAAACTGTTTTTT. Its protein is CASSLARAGTSEKLFF.

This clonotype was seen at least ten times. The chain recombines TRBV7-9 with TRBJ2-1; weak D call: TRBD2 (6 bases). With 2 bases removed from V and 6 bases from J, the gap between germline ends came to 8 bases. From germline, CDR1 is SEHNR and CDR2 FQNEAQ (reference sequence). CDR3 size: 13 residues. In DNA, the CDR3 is TGTGCCAGCAGCTTATGGGGAGGCAATGAGCAGTTCTTC. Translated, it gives CASSLWGGNEQFF.